Below are 29 T cell receptor beta chains sequenced from a single sample in a study of cytomegalovirus exposure and HLA in healthy donors. The data were produced by immunoSEQ multiplex PCR, yet TCRdb's version contains in-frame clones alone and is incomplete. Among approximately 260,000 clones listed, around 86% were seen once. Sample: PBMCs. All receptors come from a young woman in good health and CMV-seropositive.

This chain uses TRBV18 with TRBJ2-2, with D possibly TRBD2 on 6 matching bases. The CDR3 has 15 amino acids. The V gene's germline CDR1 is KGHSH and CDR2 LQKENI. V lost 2 bases and J 0 bases, leaving 7 bases between the germline ends. The CDR3 is CASSPGEANTGELFF. The CDR3 DNA reads TGTGCCAGCTCACCAGGGGAGGCGAACACCGGGGAGCTGTTTTTT.

At least ten counts were recorded for this clone. The V call is TRBV12-2, the J call TRBJ1-5; the table's D call of TRBD1 was not tested on the DNA. TRBV12-2 is noted as a pseudogene. The CDR3 is 17 residues long. In DNA form, the CDR3 reads TGTGCAAGTCGCCCTCGTAGTGCCAGGGGACCCAATCAGCCCCAGCATTTT. This translates into CASRPRSARGPNQPQHF.

V usage is TRBV11-3 and J usage is TRBJ2-4; 9 positions match TRBD1. The V gene end was trimmed by 1 base and the J gene end by 2 bases; junction bases not matched to a gene: 3. This CDR3 is 16 amino acids long. Germline V gene data show CDR1 as SGHNT and CDR2 as YENEEA. CDR3 sequence (DNA): TGTGCCAGCAGCTTAGGACAGGGGGATACCAAAAACATTCAGTACTTC. This codes for CASSLGQGDTKNIQYF.

The CDR3 loop is CASSEGQGSGEKLFF. The CDR3 coding sequence is TGTGCCAGCAGCGAAGGACAGGGGAGTGGTGAAAAACTGTTTTTT. This sequence joins TRBV11-3 and TRBJ1-4, with 9 bases lining up with TRBD1. Trimming took 5 bases from V and 7 from J; bases not matched to a gene: 8. Looked up from germline, CDR1 is SGHNT and CDR2 is YENEEA. The CDR3 length is 15 residues.

Remarks on this clone: An end of the junction does not agree with germline; a read error may underlie this. The chain has TRBV7-2 and TRBJ2-7; 7 bases are a match to TRBD2. The CDR3 covers 13 residues. Germline V gene data show CDR1 as SGHTA and CDR2 as FQGNSA. In nucleotides, the CDR3 is TGTGCCAGCAGCTTAGGGGGCGGGGCTAGCGGAAGCTTC. Residues: CASSLGGGASGSF.

This chain uses TRBV11-2 with TRBJ1-2; 7 bases map to TRBD1. The CDR3 has 16 amino acids. J was trimmed by 7 bases and V by 4 bases; bases with no gene match: 15. Germline V CDR1 and CDR2: SGHAT, FQNNGV. Here the CDR3 reads CASSSWDSLWVGGYTF. The CDR3 DNA is TGTGCCAGCAGCTCATGGGACAGCCTCTGGGTAGGTGGCTACACCTTC.

This chain connects TRBV19 to TRBJ2-1, with 13 bases matching TRBD2. The CDR3 covers 15 residues. Germline V gene lookup returns CDR1 LNHDA and CDR2 SQIVND (reference sequence). The V gene end was trimmed by 2 bases and the J gene end by 9 bases; junction bases not matched to a gene: 4. The CDR3 DNA is TGTGCCAGTAGTATATGGACTAGCGGGAGAGGTGAGCAGTTCTTC. Amino acids: CASSIWTSGRGEQFF. Full variable domain (outside the CDR3, taken from reference TRBV19 and TRBJ2-1): DGGITQSPKYLFRKEGQNVTLSCEQNLNHDAMYWYRQDPGQGLRLIYYSQIVNDFQKGDIAEGYSVSREKKESFPLTVTSAQKNPTAFYLCASSIWTSGRGEQFFGPGTRLTVL.

The rearrangement links TRBV27 to TRBJ2-7; 13 bases align to TRBD2. The CDR3 is 21 amino acids. Per germline, CDR1 MNHEY and CDR2 SMNVEV (reference sequence). Trimming took 6 bases from V and 5 from J; bases not matched to a gene: 25. CDR3 DNA sequence: TGTGCCAGCAGCGGACTAGCGGGAGTCCGTGGGACCCCTGGTCCGCTCCACGAGCAGTACTTC. Translation: CASSGLAGVRGTPGPLHEQYF.

This chain joins TRBV6-1 and TRBJ2-1, with D possibly matching TRBD1 (5 bases). Trimming stripped 3 bases from V and 5 bases from J, with 11 bases between. The CDR3 has 14 residues. CDR1 and CDR2 (germline): MNHNS, SASEGT. This CDR3 is CASSDWGKDNEQFF. The DNA of the CDR3 is TGTGCCAGCAGTGATTGGGGCAAGGACAATGAGCAGTTCTTC.

The chain carries TRBV9 and TRBJ1-1; TRBD1 might be the D (5 bases). V lost 2 bases to trimming and J lost 3 bases, with 8 bases between them. Germline lookup yields CDR1 SGDLS and CDR2 YYNGEE. There are 13 residues in the CDR3. Here the CDR3 DNA reads TGTGCCAGCAGCGTCGGGGGTTACACTGAAGCTTTCTTT. It yields the protein CASSVGGYTEAFF. Based on the CDR3 plus reference TRBV9 and TRBJ1-1, the full variable domain is DSGVTQTPKHLITATGQRVTLRCSPRSGDLSVYWYQQSLDQGLQFLIQYYNGEERAKGNILERFSAQQFPDLHSELNLSSLELGDSALYFCASSVGGYTEAFFGQGTRLTVV.

About this clone itself: Within the sample, other DNA sequences also encode this same CDR3. The chain has TRBV5-1 and TRBJ2-3; 7 nucleotides agree with TRBD2. V lost 1 base and J lost 6; bases outside the gene matches: 2. Germline values: CDR1 SGHRS, CDR2 YFSETQ. The CDR3 is 13 amino acids. CDR3 residues: CASSLSGADTQYF. Here the CDR3 DNA reads TGCGCCAGCAGCTTGAGCGGGGCGGATACGCAGTATTTT.

This clone came up a few times. Other nucleotide sequences from this sample produce the same CDR3. The rearrangement joins TRBV18 to TRBJ1-1, with no clear D. Trimming removed 1 base at V and 0 bases at J, with 6 bases between. The CDR3 length is 14 residues. Germline V gives CDR1 KGHSH, CDR2 LQKENI. CDR3 sequence (DNA): TGTGCCAGCTCACCACTGGCGGTGAACACTGAAGCTTTCTTT. It translates to CASSPLAVNTEAFF.

This clone turned up a few times. Other DNA sequences of this sample code for an identical CDR3. This chain connects TRBV5-6 to TRBJ2-3; D may be TRBD1 (5 bases). There are 11 residues in the CDR3. Trimming pared 4 bases from V and 5 bases from J, leaving 5 bases between. CDR1 SGHDT and CDR2 YYEEEE come from the germline V gene. The CDR3, as DNA: TGTGCCAGCAGCCAGGGAGATACGCAGTATTTT. This codes for CASSQGDTQYF.

This clone came up once. The rearrangement uses TRBV4-1 and TRBJ2-7; 12 positions agree with TRBD2. The CDR3 runs to 15 residues. J was trimmed by 5 bases and V by 2 bases; bases with no gene match: 4. Germline V gene data show CDR1 as MGHRA and CDR2 as YSYEKL. CDR3 protein: CASSQLAGGPDEQYF. The CDR3, as DNA: TGCGCCAGCAGCCAACTAGCGGGAGGGCCAGACGAGCAGTACTTC.

V is TRBV6-5 and J is TRBJ2-5; 7 bases match TRBD1. J lost 1 base, V lost 6 bases, and 5 bases had no gene match. This CDR3 has 14 amino acids. Germline CDR1 MNHEY, CDR2 SVGAGI. The CDR3 nucleotides are TGTGCCAGCAGGGCCGGACAGGCCCAAGAGACCCAGTACTTC. It translates to CASRAGQAQETQYF.

The chain recombines TRBV29-1 with TRBJ2-1; no definite D call. Trimming shortened V by 7 bases and J by 4 bases, and 11 bases separated the two germline ends. The CDR3 is made up of 12 amino acids. Germline V lookup: CDR1 SQVTM, CDR2 ANQGSEA. CDR3: CSAQEEYNEQFF. Here the CDR3 DNA reads TGCAGCGCTCAAGAGGAGTACAATGAGCAGTTCTTC.

A word on this clone: Other DNA sequences of this sample code for an identical CDR3. The chain couples TRBV30 to TRBJ2-5; 7 bases are a match to TRBD1. Germline-derived CDR1 and CDR2 are GTSNPN and SVGIG (reference sequence). V shed 4 bases and J 4 bases; nucleotides not matched to a gene: 0. The CDR3 extends over 11 amino acids. The CDR3 spells CAWTGGETQYF. CDR3 DNA: TGTGCCTGGACAGGGGGAGAGACCCAGTACTTC.

This clone has only a few counts. The chain has TRBV19 and TRBJ1-5; D unclear. Deletions cut 3 bases from V and 2 bases from J, with 8 bases between. The CDR3 is 14 residues long. The V gene's germline CDR1 is LNHDA and CDR2 SQIVND (reference sequence). CDR3 DNA: TGTGCCAGTAGTATGGGCCTCGGCAATCAGCCCCAGCATTTT. It specifies CASSMGLGNQPQHF. Looking up the rest from reference TRBV19 and TRBJ1-5 gives the full variable domain: DGGITQSPKYLFRKEGQNVTLSCEQNLNHDAMYWYRQDPGQGLRLIYYSQIVNDFQKGDIAEGYSVSREKKESFPLTVTSAQKNPTAFYLCASSMGLGNQPQHFGDGTRLSIL.

This chain joins TRBV5-1 and TRBJ2-3; perhaps TRBD2 as D (5 bases). The germline V gene encodes CDR1 SGHRS and CDR2 YFSETQ. This CDR3 is built from 16 residues. V was shortened by 5 bases and J by 0 bases, with 16 bases between the two germline ends. The CDR3 protein is CASSSIVGGSTDTQYF. As DNA, the CDR3 is TGCGCCAGCAGTTCTATTGTCGGCGGGAGCACAGATACGCAGTATTTT.

In nucleotides, the CDR3 is TGTGCCAGTACCCAAGGATCGGGAGGGTACTACGAGCAGTACTTC. Translation gives CASTQGSGGYYEQYF. The chain recombines TRBV19 with TRBJ2-7; 8 positions agree with TRBD2. This CDR3 spans 15 amino acids. With 7 bases clipped from V and 3 bases from J, the junction kept 11 bases outside the gene matches. Germline-derived CDR1 and CDR2 are LNHDA and SQIVND (reference sequence).

The chain links TRBV7-8 to TRBJ2-7; D is ambiguous. Germline values: CDR1 SGHVS, CDR2 FQNEAQ. CDR3 size: 14 residues. Trimming stripped 5 bases from V and 2 bases from J, with 13 bases between. The CDR3 spells CASSPRRSPYEQYF. DNA for the CDR3: TGTGCCAGCAGCCCACGTAGAAGCCCCTACGAGCAGTACTTC.

This chain connects TRBV6-6 to TRBJ1-5; unclear D gene. This CDR3 contains 14 residues. Per germline, CDR1 MNHNY and CDR2 SVGAGI (reference sequence). With 5 bases removed from V and 0 bases from J, the gap between germline ends came to 8 bases. The CDR3 protein is CASSLANSNQPQHF. CDR3 DNA: TGTGCCAGCAGTCTAGCAAATAGCAATCAGCCCCAGCATTTT.

DNA for the CDR3: TGTGCCAGCAGCCCCGAAGTTCAGGGCGCAGGTGGCTACACCTTC. It specifies CASSPEVQGAGGYTF. V is TRBV7-9 and J is TRBJ1-2; a possible D gene is TRBD1 (5 bases). CDR1 SEHNR and CDR2 FQNEAQ come from the germline V gene (reference sequence). Trimming took 5 bases from V and 7 from J, leaving 20 bases between them. This CDR3 has 15 residues.

The J gene is TRBJ2-3, the V gene TRBV27, with D possibly TRBD2 on 5 matching bases. CDR1 is MNHEY, CDR2 SMNVEV, per germline (reference sequence). CDR3 length: 13 residues. V lost 6 bases and J 0 bases, leaving 7 bases between the germline ends. The CDR3 DNA reads TGTGCCAGCAGACGGGGAAGCACAGATACGCAGTATTTT. Encoded protein: CASRRGSTDTQYF.

The J gene is TRBJ2-1, the V gene TRBV28, with 9 bases fitting TRBD2. Germline loops: CDR1 MDHEN, CDR2 SYDVKM. This CDR3 is built from 14 residues. V was pared by 2 bases and J by 9 bases, with 5 bases of the junction left unmatched. The CDR3 region is CASSLAGGPSEQFF. The CDR3 DNA sequence: TGTGCCAGCAGTTTAGCGGGAGGGCCGAGTGAGCAGTTCTTC. The full variable domain, with the rest looked up from reference TRBV28 and TRBJ2-1, is DVKVTQSSRYLVKRTGEKVFLECVQDMDHENMFWYRQDPGLGLRLIYFSYDVKMKEKGDIPEGYSVSREKKERFSLILESASTNQTSMYLCASSLAGGPSEQFFGPGTRLTVL.

This chain joins TRBV27 and TRBJ1-5; TRBD1 matches 11 bases. Germline CDR1 reads MNHEY; CDR2 reads SMNVEV (reference sequence). This CDR3 has 17 residues. With V trimmed by 6 bases and J by 1 base, 8 bases remained unmatched. The CDR3 region is CASSPTGQGASNQPQHF. DNA for the CDR3: TGTGCCAGCAGCCCGACCGGACAGGGGGCCAGCAATCAGCCCCAGCATTTT.

V usage is TRBV2 and J usage is TRBJ1-5; TRBD1 matches at 9 bases. Losses at the gene ends were 10 bases for V and 6 bases for J; bases not matched to a gene: 10. From germline, CDR1 is SNHLY and CDR2 FYNNEI. The CDR3 spans 14 residues. The CDR3 sequence is CATRDRVMVQPQHF. The CDR3 bases are TGTGCCACCCGGGACAGGGTGATGGTTCAGCCCCAGCATTTT.

This chain links TRBV30 with TRBJ1-2; D ambiguous. The V gene's germline CDR1 is GTSNPN and CDR2 SVGIG (reference sequence). Trimming pared 1 base from V and 8 bases from J, leaving 14 bases between. CDR3 length: 13 residues. This CDR3 is CAWSALIASGYTF. In DNA, the CDR3 is TGTGCCTGGAGTGCACTGATCGCGTCAGGCTACACCTTC.

The chain is built from TRBV7-8 and TRBJ1-2; D gene unclear. Germline-derived CDR1 and CDR2 are SGHVS and FQNEAQ. This CDR3 contains 16 residues. With 5 bases removed from V and 1 base from J, the gap between germline ends came to 17 bases. CDR3 nucleotides: TGTGCCAGCAGCCCGGGAGGCGAGTGGGGTAACTATGGCTACACCTTC. Translated: CASSPGGEWGNYGYTF. Using reference TRBV7-8 and TRBJ1-2 for the parts outside the CDR3, the full variable domain is GAGVSQSPRYKVAKRGQDVALRCDPISGHVSLFWYQQALGQGPEFLTYFQNEAQLDKSGLPSDRFFAERPEGSVSTLKIQRTQQEDSAVYLCASSPGGEWGNYGYTFGSGTRLTVV.